This note documents a single T cell receptor beta chain sequence. The sample originates from a study of blood T cell repertoires in COVID-19. Study at large: Samples came from the United States, Italy and Spain, spanning acute and convalescent COVID-19. In each case, the material was cDNA or gDNA derived from T cells, B-cell-depleted T cells, or PBMCs.

Trimming took off 6 bases at V and 8 bases at J, with 11 bases between the two ends. The CDR3 runs to 13 residues. Per the original data handling: Reference gene primer amplification gave nucleated cell count estimates. Profiling relied on immunoSEQ multiplex PCR, and the TCRdb table lists in-frame clones only, not all of them. For V, J and clone size, that table is used; D and trimming come from the DNA. The sample has around 300,000 clones, 88% seen once. The source material was peripheral blood. The gene calls are TRBV12-3 or TRBV12-4 and TRBJ1-6, with D hard to call. This receptor was identified in a man younger than 30 with active or convalescent COVID-19. The CDR3 region is CASSLRQDSPLHF. The CDR3 DNA reads as TGTGCCAGCAGCCTTCGACAAGATTCACCCCTCCACTTT.